The sequence of this T cell receptor beta chain was determined in a study of T cells in Graves' hyperthyroidism and ophthalmopathy. This clonotype was counted only a few times. Amplified TCR beta CDR3 regions derived from RNA transcripts. In the first-round RT-PCR of the TCR CDR3, the HTBI primer set was used. TCRdb processed the multiplex PCR reads anew with MiXCR; each CDR3 protein has one entry. The sample shows approximately 410,000 distinct CDR3 sequences, approximately 14% of them seen only once. The V gene end was trimmed by 0 bases and the J gene end by 4 bases; junction bases not matched to a gene: 5. This CDR3 has 16 residues. Germline V gene data show CDR1 as MNHEY and CDR2 as SVGAGI.

The sequenced sample consisted of blood. The receptor's source is a woman between 18 and 29 years old with Graves' hyperthyroidism. V gene TRBV6-5 combines with J gene TRBJ2-5; 10 bases are a match to TRBD2. The CDR3 sequence: CASSYSTLAGVETQYF. The CDR3 nucleotides are TGTGCCAGCAGTTACTCGACGCTAGCGGGAGTAGAGACCCAGTACTTC.